These 5 T cell receptor beta chains originate from one sample sequenced in a study of T cell changes during pregnancy in multiple sclerosis. This table comes from immunoSEQ multiplex PCR, and its TCRdb copy is limited to in-frame clones, with some not included. The sample contains tens of thousands of clones, just over 90% of which appear only once. This specimen consisted of peripheral blood, obtained before pregnancy. Source of these receptors: a female donor with multiple sclerosis, enrolled in a pregnancy study.

This chain connects TRBV11-2 to TRBJ2-1; a weak D match, TRBD2 (6 bases). The CDR3 extends over 15 amino acids. Trimming removed 5 bases at V and 7 bases at J, with 18 bases between. Germline V lookup: CDR1 SGHAT, CDR2 FQNNGV. CDR3 sequence (DNA): TGTGCCAGCAGCCCTCGGGACTTTGGGGGGAATGAGCAGTTCTTC. Encoded protein: CASSPRDFGGNEQFF.

V gene TRBV28 combines with J gene TRBJ1-5, with D unresolved. V dropped 5 bases and J dropped 9 bases, with 11 bases sitting between them. The germline V gene has CDR1 MDHEN and CDR2 SYDVKM. The CDR3 contains 12 residues. The CDR3 coding sequence is TGTGCCAGCAGTGTTACTTCCCGGCCCCAGCATTTT. Protein product: CASSVTSRPQHF. Supplemented by reference TRBV28 and TRBJ1-5, the full variable domain reads DVKVTQSSRYLVKRTGEKVFLECVQDMDHENMFWYRQDPGLGLRLIYFSYDVKMKEKGDIPEGYSVSREKKERFSLILESASTNQTSMYLCASSVTSRPQHFGDGTRLSIL.

The J gene is TRBJ2-5, the V gene TRBV11-3; D not resolved. CDR3 size: 14 residues. The germline CDR1 and CDR2 sequences are SGHNT and YENEEA. Deletions cut 1 base from V and 1 base from J, with 7 bases between. CDR3 in DNA: TGTGCCAGCAGCTTAGGAGGAAGCCAAGAGACCCAGTACTTC. It specifies CASSLGGSQETQYF.

This sequence joins TRBV5-6 and TRBJ2-3; 7 bases map to TRBD2. The CDR3 has 18 amino acids. From germline, CDR1 is SGHDT and CDR2 YYEEEE. V lost 4 bases to trimming and J lost 5 bases; unmatched junction nucleotides: 19. CDR3 sequence (DNA): TGTGCCAGCAGCCGCCTAAGTCTGGCGGAGAGGGAGGGAGATACGCAGTATTTT. It codes for CASSRLSLAEREGDTQYF.

The chain links TRBV27 to TRBJ1-2, with D hard to call. The germline V and J ends were trimmed by 0 bases and 4 bases, with 15 bases remaining between them. CDR1 is MNHEY, CDR2 SMNVEV, per germline (reference sequence). This CDR3 region has 16 residues. This chain's CDR3 is CASSLSRQTNTYGYTF. In DNA, the CDR3 is TGTGCCAGCAGTTTATCGCGGCAGACTAATACCTATGGCTACACCTTC.